Following are 26 T cell receptor beta chains from one sample sequenced in a study of metastatic and nonmetastatic thyroid tumors. All patients were treatment-naive before thyroid surgery. With MiXCR, TCRdb called clones anew from the PCR reads. The data show over 25,000 clones, with over 15% seen just once and roughly 4.2% held by the top ten. The sample comprised blood. The receptors here all came from a female donor with papillary thyroid cancer or a benign thyroid nodule (not recorded which). Some clones in this sample may be carry-over from other donors' samples.

This clone was counted once. The chain recombines TRBV3-1 with TRBJ2-5; D may match TRBD1 or TRBD2 (5 bases each). Per the germline V gene, CDR1 is LGHDT and CDR2 is YNNKEL (reference sequence). V lost 3 bases to trimming and J lost 4 bases, with 12 bases between them. CDR3 length equals 14 residues. The chain's CDR3 is CASSHRGDGETQYF. The CDR3 DNA follows: TGTGCCAGCAGCCACCGGGGCGATGGAGAGACCCAGTACTTC.

The rearrangement joins TRBV6-1 to TRBJ2-1; 9 bases are a match to TRBD2. From germline, CDR1 is MNHNS and CDR2 SASEGT. This CDR3 has 16 amino acids. V shed 9 bases, J shed 1 base, and the junction held 10 bases outside the gene matches. The CDR3: CASATASGESYNEQFF. The CDR3 nucleotides are TGTGCCAGTGCTACGGCTAGCGGGGAATCCTACAATGAGCAGTTCTTC.

This clone was picked up many times. The chain combines TRBV9 with TRBJ2-1; unclear D gene. The CDR3 consists of 13 residues. Deletions cut 0 bases from V and 5 bases from J, with 6 bases between. Germline CDR1 reads SGDLS; CDR2 reads YYNGEE. The CDR3 loop is CASSVGAHNEQFF. The DNA for the CDR3 is TGTGCCAGCAGCGTAGGAGCTCACAATGAGCAGTTCTTC.

This clone was found many times. The CDR3 DNA sequence: TGTGCCAGCAGTTACACCCTAATTACAGGGTACGGCGGCAACACTGAAGCTTTCTTT. This translates into CASSYTLITGYGGNTEAFF. The chain uses TRBV6-2 or TRBV6-3 and TRBJ1-1; TRBD1 might be the D (6 bases). V was trimmed by 2 bases and J by 2 bases, leaving 24 bases between them. Germline V gene sequence: CDR1 MNHEY, CDR2 SVGEGT. The CDR3 contains 19 residues.

This chain links TRBV30 with TRBJ1-3; possibly TRBD1 for D (6 bases). CDR3 size: 15 residues. In germline, CDR1 is GTSNPN, CDR2 SVGIG (reference sequence). Trimming took 5 bases from V and 0 from J, leaving 14 bases between them. The CDR3 DNA is TGTGCCTGGTGCTACAGGGTGAGCTCTGGAAACACCATATATTTT. Translated: CAWCYRVSSGNTIYF.

This clone has at least ten counts. V gene TRBV4-2 combines with J gene TRBJ2-6, with D tentatively TRBD2 (7 bases). The CDR3 covers 16 residues. Germline V gives CDR1 LGHNA, CDR2 YNFKEQ. V lost 3 bases and J lost 6, with 15 bases in between. DNA for the CDR3: TGTGCCAGCAGCCAGGGGGGGGGCATGGAGGCCAACGTCCTGACTTTC. Protein: CASSQGGGMEANVLTF.

This clone has at least ten counts. This may be a read error, as it is one base from a much larger clone. The V and J genes are TRBV6-1 and TRBJ2-7; 10 nucleotides align to TRBD2. Germline V gene sequence: CDR1 MNHNS, CDR2 SASEGT. V dropped 3 bases and J dropped 6; count of bases not matched to a gene: 8. The CDR3 contains 15 residues. The CDR3 DNA sequence: TGTGCCAGCAGTGAGTCGGCTAGCGGGAGTGGCGAGCAGTACTTC. Amino acids: CASSESASGSGEQYF.

The chain couples TRBV20-1 to TRBJ2-1, with 9 bases identical to TRBD2. Germline V gives CDR1 DFQATT, CDR2 SNEGSKA (reference sequence). The CDR3 runs to 17 residues. The V segment lost 1 base and the J segment 15 bases; nucleotides outside the gene matches: 22. The CDR3 DNA reads TGCAGTGCTAGAGCGCGCTTAGCGAGAGCGGGAGGTGGGGTGCGGTTCTTC. Its translation is CSARARLARAGGGVRFF.

This clone has a count of ten or more. The gene calls are TRBV7-7 and TRBJ2-3, with a tentative D call TRBD1 (5 bases). This CDR3 is built from 15 residues. CDR1 and CDR2 (germline): SSHAT, FNYEAQ (reference sequence). The V and J ends lost 5 bases and 2 bases respectively, with 14 bases between them. The CDR3 nucleotides read TGTGCCAGCAGCGAACAGCCAGGGCACACAGATACGCAGTATTTT. Protein product: CASSEQPGHTDTQYF.

This clone was seen many times. This chain uses TRBV12-5 with TRBJ2-1, with D hard to call. Per the germline V gene, CDR1 is LGHNT and CDR2 is FRNRAP. V was pared by 0 bases and J by 9 bases, with 15 bases between. This CDR3 contains 15 residues. Written as DNA, the CDR3 is TGTGCTAGTGGTTTGGTAATTGGCAAGGAAGTTGAGCAGTTCTTC. Amino acids: CASGLVIGKEVEQFF.

On this clone itself: The junction departs from germline at one end; a sequencing error may be responsible. This chain links TRBV2 with TRBJ2-1; the D gene is possibly TRBD1 (6 bases). This CDR3 has 14 amino acids. Germline CDR1 SNHLY, CDR2 FYNNEI. CDR3 amino acids: CASLDSVSYNERFF. DNA for the CDR3: TGTGCCAGCCTGGACAGCGTCTCCTACAATGAGCGGTTCTTC.

This clone was recorded at least ten times. This sequence joins TRBV6-2 or TRBV6-3 and TRBJ2-7; tentative D call: TRBD1 (6 bases). The CDR3 contains 13 residues. Germline V CDR1 and CDR2: MNHEY, SVGEGT. V gave up 6 bases and J gave up 0 bases, with 9 bases separating them. As DNA, the CDR3 is TGTGCCAGCAGCAACAGGGACTCCTACGAGCAGTACTTC. Translating gives CASSNRDSYEQYF.

This clone showed up many times. The chain has TRBV7-2 and TRBJ1-1; D remains unclear. V was cut by 5 bases and J by 4 bases, with 11 bases left in between. The CDR3 runs to 13 residues. Germline values: CDR1 SGHTA, CDR2 FQGNSA. The CDR3 coding sequence is TGTGCCAGCAGCAGCACATCGATCACTGAAGCTTTCTTT. Residues: CASSSTSITEAFF.

This clone was observed many times. Germline is not matched at one junction end, which may reflect a read error. The same CDR3 also results from other DNA sequences found in this sample. This chain joins TRBV3-1 and TRBJ2-3; TRBD2 matches 12 bases. The CDR3 runs 15 residues. Germline loops: CDR1 LGHDT, CDR2 YNNKEL (reference sequence). Here the CDR3 reads CASSPTSGSTDTQYF. Written as DNA, the CDR3 is TGTGCCAGCAGCCCGACTAGCGGGAGCACTGATACGCAGTATTTT.

This clone was seen ten or more times. This sequence joins TRBV28 and TRBJ2-1; D is possibly TRBD1 (6 bases). Germline V gene data show CDR1 as MDHEN and CDR2 as SYDVKM. The CDR3 spans 14 residues. V lost 5 bases and J 5 bases, leaving 13 bases between the germline ends. This CDR3 is CASSTFRTDNEQFF. In DNA form, the CDR3 reads TGTGCCAGCAGTACATTCAGGACAGACAATGAGCAGTTCTTC.

This clone has a count of ten or more. V and J are TRBV19 and TRBJ1-4, with 7 bases aligning to TRBD1. Germline V CDR1 and CDR2: LNHDA, SQIVND (reference sequence). V lost 7 bases and J lost 5; bases outside the gene matches: 10. The CDR3 covers 15 residues. CDR3 region: CASTAGGQANEKLFF. In DNA form, the CDR3 reads TGTGCCAGTACGGCCGGAGGACAGGCCAATGAAAAACTGTTTTTT.

This clone was counted at least ten times. Other DNA sequences from this sample encode an identical CDR3 as well. This chain uses TRBV29-1 with TRBJ2-3; D is possibly TRBD1 or TRBD2 (6 bases each). CDR3 length: 15 residues. Germline V gene lookup returns CDR1 SQVTM and CDR2 ANQGSEA. V gave up 7 bases and J gave up 6 bases, with 23 bases separating them. CDR3 sequence reads: CSAHLASARGDTQYF. In DNA form, the CDR3 reads TGCAGCGCCCACCTGGCTAGCGCGAGGGGGGATACGCAGTATTTT.

This rearrangement joins TRBV6-2 or TRBV6-3 to TRBJ1-3, with no clear D. Germline-derived CDR1 and CDR2 are MNHEY and SVGEGT. The CDR3 is 11 amino acids. V was pared by 6 bases and J by 3 bases, with 3 bases between. The CDR3 DNA sequence: TGTGCCAGCAGGATTGGAAACACCATATATTTT. Translated, it gives CASRIGNTIYF.

There are many counts of this clone. This same CDR3 is encoded by further DNA sequences in the sample. The chain recombines TRBV5-1 with TRBJ1-1; D is unclear. The CDR3 has 12 amino acids. The V end lost 7 bases, the J end lost 0 bases, and 7 bases lay between the germline ends. Germline CDR1 and CDR2: SGHRS and YFSETQ. The CDR3: CASGRLNTEAFF. Written as DNA, the CDR3 is TGCGCCAGCGGGAGACTGAACACTGAAGCTTTCTTT.

This clone was counted ten times or more. This chain connects TRBV2 to TRBJ2-1, with TRBD2 matching over 13 bases. Germline V gene data show CDR1 as SNHLY and CDR2 as FYNNEI. With 4 bases clipped from V and 8 bases from J, the junction kept 2 bases outside the gene matches. The CDR3 has 14 amino acids. In DNA form, the CDR3 reads TGTGCCAGCAGTGGGACTAGCGGGAGCCATGAGCAGTTCTTC. Translated: CASSGTSGSHEQFF.

The chain recombines TRBV30 with TRBJ2-3; D may be TRBD1 or TRBD2 (5 bases each). Germline loops: CDR1 GTSNPN, CDR2 SVGIG (reference sequence). The CDR3 length is 13 residues. V lost 8 bases and J 1 base, leaving 13 bases between the germline ends. The CDR3 loop is CAGTRDRTDTQYF. DNA of the CDR3: TGTGCCGGAACCCGGGACCGCACAGATACGCAGTATTTT.

In this sample, this clone turned up many times. This chain joins TRBV12-3 or TRBV12-4 and TRBJ1-6; weak D call: TRBD1 (5 bases). This CDR3 spans 14 amino acids. V gave up 6 bases and J gave up 8 bases, with 14 bases separating them. CDR3 DNA sequence: TGTGCCAGCAGAATACATGGACACGATTCACCCCTCCACTTT. Residues: CASRIHGHDSPLHF.

In this sample, this clone turned up many times. In nucleotides, the CDR3 is TGTGCCAGCAGTTACTTTAAGCCGGACAGGGCGAACACTGAAGCTTTCTTT. This encodes CASSYFKPDRANTEAFF. V gene TRBV6-6 combines with J gene TRBJ1-1; TRBD1 matches at 8 bases. Trimming took 1 base from V and 1 from J; bases not matched to a gene: 8. Germline V lookup: CDR1 MNHNY, CDR2 SVGAGI (reference sequence). CDR3 length: 17 residues.

This clone came up a few times. The chain combines TRBV12-3 or TRBV12-4 with TRBJ2-7; D is undetermined. CDR3 length: 14 residues. V lost 9 bases and J 3 bases, leaving 18 bases between the germline ends. CDR3 bases: TGTGCCAGTAGTCGCGGCGACAACTACTACGAGCAGTACTTC. Encoded protein: CASSRGDNYYEQYF.

In this sample, this clone turned up many times. Other DNA sequences within the sample encode an identical CDR3. V is TRBV20-1 and J is TRBJ1-5; D unresolved. The germline V gene encodes CDR1 DFQATT and CDR2 SNEGSKA (reference sequence). CDR3 length: 14 residues. The V end lost 2 bases, the J end lost 2 bases, and 10 bases lay between the germline ends. The CDR3 reads CSARRPGGNQPQHF. In DNA, the CDR3 is TGCAGTGCTAGACGTCCAGGAGGCAATCAGCCCCAGCATTTT.

This chain links TRBV5-1 with TRBJ2-3; 7 positions agree with TRBD1. The CDR3 length is 17 residues. Germline assignment: CDR1 SGHRS and CDR2 YFSETQ. V lost 4 bases and J lost 2; bases outside the gene matches: 13. This CDR3 is CASSLPQGVGITDTQYF. The DNA for the CDR3 is TGCGCCAGCAGCCTCCCGCAGGGGGTGGGGATCACAGATACGCAGTATTTT.